The 30 T cell receptor beta chains in this list originate from one sample, sequenced in a study of CD8 T cells in Susac syndrome. Random hexamers were used to reverse transcribe the RNA input (about 0.5 to 1 ug). One entry per CDR3 protein, called by TCRdb with MiXCR from the immunoSEQ multiplex PCR reads. The profile shows 400,000 to 550,000 distinct CDR3 sequences, around 85% of them singletons. Sequences were obtained from CD8+ T cells from PBMCs. Receptor source: a human donor with multiple sclerosis.

The rearrangement uses TRBV7-9 and TRBJ1-6; a possible D gene is TRBD1 (6 bases). Germline-derived CDR1 and CDR2 are SEHNR and FQNEAQ (reference sequence). The ends were cut back, 4 bases at V and 7 bases at J, with 11 bases in the middle. The CDR3 spans 14 residues. This chain's CDR3 is CASSSLQGNSPLHF. In DNA form, the CDR3 reads TGTGCCAGCAGCTCGTTACAGGGAAATTCACCCCTCCACTTT.

V is TRBV7-6 and J is TRBJ2-2; 11 bases are a match to TRBD2. Germline lookup yields CDR1 SGHVS and CDR2 FNYEAQ. J was trimmed by 1 base and V by 5 bases; bases with no gene match: 3. There are 16 residues in the CDR3. This CDR3 reads CASSQGTSGNTGELFF. DNA of the CDR3: TGTGCCAGCAGCCAAGGGACTAGCGGGAACACCGGGGAGCTGTTTTTT.

Here the CDR3 DNA reads TGTGCCAGCAGCGTTGCGACGGACAACTACGAGCAGTACTTC. This codes for CASSVATDNYEQYF. This chain connects TRBV9 to TRBJ2-7, with D possibly being TRBD1 (5 bases). This CDR3 has 14 residues. CDR1 and CDR2 (germline): SGDLS, YYNGEE. V dropped 2 bases and J dropped 3 bases, with 12 bases sitting between them.

This clonotype has a single count. This chain joins TRBV13 and TRBJ2-3; D is possibly TRBD1 or TRBD2 (5 bases each). Germline values: CDR1 PRHDT, CDR2 FYEKMQ (reference sequence). The CDR3 runs to 16 residues. Trimming cost V 0 bases and J 2 bases, with 12 bases left between them. The CDR3 coding sequence is TGTGCCAGCAGCTTAGGGACTACAGGATTCACAGATACGCAGTATTTT. Translation gives CASSLGTTGFTDTQYF.

V usage is TRBV4-1 and J usage is TRBJ1-5, with D unresolved. The V end lost 0 bases, the J end lost 1 base, and 10 bases lay between the germline ends. This CDR3 contains 16 residues. Germline V gives CDR1 MGHRA, CDR2 YSYEKL. Written as DNA, the CDR3 is TGCGCCAGCAGCCAAGAGGCGGGAATGAGCAATCAGCCCCAGCATTTT. It specifies CASSQEAGMSNQPQHF.

The chain carries TRBV6-1 and TRBJ2-1; D remains unclear. The CDR3 has 14 amino acids. With 1 base removed from V and 9 bases from J, the gap between germline ends came to 13 bases. CDR1 and CDR2 from the germline V gene are MNHNS and SASEGT. DNA for the CDR3: TGTGCCAGCAGTGAAGGGGGTGACACCGTTGAGCAGTTCTTC. This translates into CASSEGGDTVEQFF.

This sequence joins TRBV4-1 and TRBJ1-2; D unresolved. The CDR3 contains 15 residues. The V end was cut by 0 bases, the J end by 3 bases, with 11 bases between. In germline, CDR1 is MGHRA, CDR2 YSYEKL. The CDR3 bases are TGCGCCAGCAGCCAAGAAGGAGTAGAGTACTATGGCTACACCTTC. Translated: CASSQEGVEYYGYTF.

The chain uses TRBV5-1 and TRBJ2-1; possibly TRBD1 for D (5 bases). V dropped 0 bases and J dropped 8 bases, with 15 bases sitting between them. The germline V gene encodes CDR1 SGHRS and CDR2 YFSETQ. CDR3 length equals 15 residues. CDR3 DNA: TGCGCCAGCAGCTTGGGGGTCTCAGGGAACGATGAGCAGTTCTTC. Amino acids: CASSLGVSGNDEQFF. Full variable domain (outside the CDR3, taken from reference TRBV5-1 and TRBJ2-1): KAGVTQTPRYLIKTRGQQVTLSCSPISGHRSVSWYQQTPGQGLQFLFEYFSETQRNKGNFPGRFSGRQFSNSRSEMNVSTLELGDSALYLCASSLGVSGNDEQFFGPGTRLTVL.

This sequence joins TRBV7-9 and TRBJ1-2, with a tentative D call TRBD1 (6 bases). The germline V gene has CDR1 SEHNR and CDR2 FQNEAQ (reference sequence). The CDR3 contains 11 residues. V gave up 8 bases and J gave up 8 bases, with 12 bases separating them. The CDR3 reads CASPERGGYTF. In DNA, the CDR3 is TGTGCCAGCCCCGAGAGGGGGGGCTACACCTTC.

CDR3 nucleotides: TGTGCCAGCAGTTCCAGGGATTACTATGGCTACACCTTC. Its translation: CASSSRDYYGYTF. The genes are TRBV25-1 and TRBJ1-2, with D perhaps TRBD1 (5 bases). This CDR3 comprises 13 residues. Germline V gene lookup returns CDR1 MGHDK and CDR2 SYGVNS. V was clipped by 5 bases and J by 3 bases, with 10 bases between them.

In its sample, this clonotype was seen a few times. CDR3 bases: TGCGCCAGCAGCTACGCCTACGAGCAGTACTTC. The encoded protein is CASSYAYEQYF. J is TRBJ2-7 and V is TRBV5-1; D remains unclear. This CDR3 has 11 amino acids. Trimming cost V 3 bases and J 2 bases, with 3 bases left between them. Germline CDR1 and CDR2: SGHRS and YFSETQ.

The chain has TRBV7-9 and TRBJ2-6, with TRBD1 identical over 7 bases. CDR1 is SEHNR, CDR2 FQNEAQ, per germline (reference sequence). Trimming removed 1 base from V and 0 bases from J; junction bases left unmatched: 6. The CDR3 loop spans 18 amino acids. CDR3 sequence (DNA): TGTGCCAGCAGCTTAGGGGACAGTTGGGGCTCTGGGGCCAACGTCCTGACTTTC. Translation gives CASSLGDSWGSGANVLTF.

The J gene is TRBJ2-2, the V gene TRBV4-1, with D possibly TRBD1 on 5 matching bases. CDR1 MGHRA and CDR2 YSYEKL come from the germline V gene. V lost 4 bases, J lost 0 bases, and 15 bases lay in between. The CDR3 is 17 amino acids. The CDR3 reads CASSRLQAPANTGELFF. In nucleotides, the CDR3 is TGCGCCAGCAGCCGGTTACAGGCTCCGGCGAACACCGGGGAGCTGTTTTTT.

The chain has TRBV5-1 and TRBJ1-1; TRBD1 aligns across 10 bases. Germline lookup yields CDR1 SGHRS and CDR2 YFSETQ. The CDR3 length is 17 residues. The junction had 10 bases not matched to a gene; V was cut back by 4 bases and J by 1 base. In nucleotides, the CDR3 is TGCGCCAGCAGCGGACCGGGACAGGGGCTCGAGAACACTGAAGCTTTCTTT. The encoded protein is CASSGPGQGLENTEAFF.

V is TRBV15 and J is TRBJ2-5, with 8 nucleotides matching TRBD2. The CDR3 runs 14 residues. The junction had 3 bases not matched to a gene; V was cut back by 5 bases and J by 1 base. Germline CDR1 LNHNV, CDR2 YYDKDF (reference sequence). Here the CDR3 DNA reads TGTGCCACCAGCCGAGGGACTAGCCAAGAGACCCAGTACTTC. Encoded protein: CATSRGTSQETQYF.

The J gene is TRBJ1-1, the V gene TRBV6-5, with D unclear. Germline CDR1 and CDR2: MNHEY and SVGAGI. The CDR3 covers 13 residues. The germline V and J ends were trimmed by 8 bases and 1 base, with 11 bases remaining between them. The CDR3 nucleotides read TGTGCCAGCGGACTAGTTGGGAACACTGAAGCTTTCTTT. Its translation: CASGLVGNTEAFF.

The rearrangement uses TRBV28 and TRBJ2-3; 8 bases match TRBD2. The CDR3 is 16 amino acids. Germline CDR1 and CDR2: MDHEN and SYDVKM. With V trimmed by 3 bases and J by 0 bases, 5 bases remained unmatched. Here the CDR3 reads CASSFLTSASTDTQYF. The CDR3 region has the DNA TGTGCCAGCAGTTTTCTGACTAGCGCGAGCACAGATACGCAGTATTTT.

The genes are TRBV29-1 and TRBJ2-3, with 9 bases aligning to TRBD1. Germline V CDR1 and CDR2: SQVTM, ANQGSEA. The V gene end was trimmed by 2 bases and the J gene end by 3 bases; junction bases not matched to a gene: 6. CDR3 size: 15 residues. The CDR3 nucleotides are TGCAGCGTTGAAAAGACAGGGGGATTGACAGATACGCAGTATTTT. It encodes CSVEKTGGLTDTQYF.

DNA for the CDR3: TGTGCCAGCAGCCTGGGGACTAGCGGGACGTACTTCTACGAGCAGTACTTC. The encoded protein is CASSLGTSGTYFYEQYF. The chain is built from TRBV7-2 and TRBJ2-7; 13 bases are a match to TRBD2. J lost 3 bases, V lost 5 bases, and 10 bases had no gene match. Germline loops: CDR1 SGHTA, CDR2 FQGNSA. The CDR3 is made up of 17 amino acids.

This chain joins TRBV7-9 and TRBJ1-2; a weak D match, TRBD1 (5 bases). From germline, CDR1 is SEHNR and CDR2 FQNEAQ (reference sequence). This CDR3 comprises 14 residues. Trimming removed 1 base from V and 4 bases from J, with 10 bases in between. CDR3 DNA: TGTGCCAGCAGCTTAGAGGAGGGGACCTATGGCTACACCTTC. Its translation is CASSLEEGTYGYTF. Full variable domain (remainder filled in from reference TRBV7-9 and TRBJ1-2): DTGVSQNPRHKITKRGQNVTFRCDPISEHNRLYWYRQTLGQGPEFLTYFQNEAQLEKSRLLSDRFSAERPKGSFSTLEIQRTEQGDSAMYLCASSLEEGTYGYTFGSGTRLTVV.

The chain uses TRBV4-2 and TRBJ2-7; no clear D gene. The CDR3 spans 14 residues. Germline CDR1 LGHNA, CDR2 YNFKEQ. V gave up 0 bases and J gave up 5 bases, with 11 bases separating them. CDR3 sequence: CASSQDPGADEQYF. CDR3 coding DNA: TGTGCCAGCAGCCAAGATCCCGGCGCGGACGAGCAGTACTTC.

The V gene is TRBV2, the J gene TRBJ1-1; unclear D gene. Looked up from germline, CDR1 is SNHLY and CDR2 is FYNNEI. CDR3 size: 16 residues. Deletions cut 7 bases from V and 1 base from J, with 19 bases between. The CDR3 DNA reads as TGTGCCAGCATCTCTTCTCTCTGGCGGAGGAACACTGAAGCTTTCTTT. It is translated as CASISSLWRRNTEAFF.

This clonotype was detected once. V is TRBV9 and J is TRBJ2-5, with D possibly being TRBD1 (6 bases). V gave up 0 bases and J gave up 5 bases, with 11 bases separating them. The CDR3 contains 14 residues. Per the germline V gene, CDR1 is SGDLS and CDR2 is YYNGEE. CDR3 sequence: CASSVDGTTETQYF. CDR3 bases: TGTGCCAGCAGCGTAGACGGGACAACGGAGACCCAGTACTTC.

The V call is TRBV20-1, the J call TRBJ2-7; 8 positions agree with TRBD2. Losses at the gene ends were 6 bases for V and 3 bases for J; bases not matched to a gene: 7. The CDR3 extends over 13 amino acids. Per the germline V gene, CDR1 is DFQATT and CDR2 is SNEGSKA (reference sequence). CDR3 sequence reads: CSAAGGGVYEQYF. CDR3 coding DNA: TGCAGTGCGGCGGGGGGAGGTGTCTACGAGCAGTACTTC.

This chain links TRBV2 with TRBJ2-2; D call uncertain. Germline-derived CDR1 and CDR2 are SNHLY and FYNNEI. CDR3 length: 13 residues. V was pared by 6 bases and J by 1 base, with 6 bases between. Here the CDR3 reads CASRGMNTGELFF. The CDR3 bases are TGTGCCAGCAGAGGGATGAACACCGGGGAGCTGTTTTTT.

The V call is TRBV7-9, the J call TRBJ2-7; perhaps TRBD1 as D (5 bases). CDR1 and CDR2 from the germline V gene are SEHNR and FQNEAQ (reference sequence). This CDR3 has 14 residues. V gave up 3 bases and J gave up 3 bases, with 12 bases separating them. CDR3 protein: CASSFYAGIYEQYF. CDR3 bases: TGTGCCAGCAGCTTCTACGCAGGGATCTACGAGCAGTACTTC.

The rearrangement links TRBV3-1 to TRBJ2-5; D possibly corresponds to TRBD1 (6 bases). Deletions cut 0 bases from V and 1 base from J, with 9 bases between. CDR1 is LGHDT and CDR2 is YNNKEL in the germline V gene (reference sequence). The CDR3 is 15 residues long. CDR3 loop: CASSQEQGIQETQYF. CDR3 nucleotide sequence: TGTGCCAGCAGCCAAGAGCAGGGGATCCAAGAGACCCAGTACTTC.

The gene calls are TRBV2 and TRBJ2-5; a weak D match, TRBD1 (5 bases). Per germline, CDR1 SNHLY and CDR2 FYNNEI. This CDR3 contains 15 residues. Trimming took off 10 bases at V and 1 base at J, with 19 bases between the two ends. In nucleotides, the CDR3 is TGTGCCACCCTCGTAAGACAGAACCGCCAAGAGACCCAGTACTTC. Translated, it gives CATLVRQNRQETQYF.

The chain recombines TRBV19 with TRBJ1-2; the D is unclear. Germline V gives CDR1 LNHDA, CDR2 SQIVND (reference sequence). This CDR3 comprises 13 residues. V was pared by 3 bases and J by 3 bases, with 8 bases between. Here the CDR3 DNA reads TGTGCCAGTAGTATTTTCGGGGACTATGGCTACACCTTC. Protein sequence: CASSIFGDYGYTF.

The chain carries TRBV6-5 and TRBJ1-2; tentatively, D is TRBD1 (6 bases). This CDR3 spans 11 amino acids. V lost 11 bases, J lost 6 bases, and 13 bases lay in between. The germline V gene has CDR1 MNHEY and CDR2 SVGAGI. The chain's CDR3 is CASYGGHGYTF. DNA of the CDR3: TGTGCCTCCTATGGGGGGCATGGCTACACCTTC.